One and the same sample provided the 20 T cell receptor beta chains below, sequenced in a study of T cells in Graves' hyperthyroidism and ophthalmopathy (dated by TCRdb to 2018 to 2020). The library was prepared using multiplex PCR. Instrument on record: Illumina HiSeq 2000. The TCR beta CDR3 regions were amplified from the RNA transcripts. For the first round of RT-PCR on the TCR CDR3, the HTBI primer set was used together with the Qiagen OneStep RT-PCR kit. The public reads were reprocessed in TCRdb via fastp at Q25 and MiXCR, keeping in-frame beta chains. Each CDR3 protein appears once, grouped with its most common genes and DNA. The sample table lists around 440,000 distinct CDR3 sequences, 15% to 19% of them with a count of one. The ten most abundant clones make up around an eighth of the sample. The sequencing sample was made of blood. The receptors come from a woman under 30 with Graves' hyperthyroidism.

V usage is TRBV19 and J usage is TRBJ1-1; D possibly corresponds to TRBD1 (5 bases). The V end lost 7 bases, the J end lost 0 bases, and 33 bases lay between the germline ends. This CDR3 has 21 residues. Germline CDR1 LNHDA, CDR2 SQIVND (reference sequence). The CDR3 reads CASNENPEAVLPGIMNTEAFF. CDR3 coding DNA: TGTGCCAGTAACGAGAATCCGGAGGCCGTTCTGCCAGGGATAATGAACACTGAAGCTTTCTTT. Complete variable domain (other parts from reference TRBV19 and TRBJ1-1): DGGITQSPKYLFRKEGQNVTLSCEQNLNHDAMYWYRQDPGQGLRLIYYSQIVNDFQKGDIAEGYSVSREKKESFPLTVTSAQKNPTAFYLCASNENPEAVLPGIMNTEAFFGQGTRLTVV.

This clonotype was observed at least ten times. The chain joins TRBV28 to TRBJ2-7, with 9 bases that match TRBD2. The CDR3 totals 16 residues. The V gene end was trimmed by 2 bases and the J gene end by 11 bases; junction bases not matched to a gene: 16. Germline V gene lookup returns CDR1 MDHEN and CDR2 SYDVKM. CDR3 sequence: CASSLAAPRAGGVEYF. The CDR3 DNA reads TGTGCCAGCAGTTTAGCCGCCCCCCGAGCGGGAGGCGTGGAGTACTTC.

This clonotype was observed at least ten times. The chain recombines TRBV20-1 with TRBJ2-4, with no clear D. The CDR3 spans 14 residues. Trimming shortened V by 5 bases and J by 0 bases, and 11 bases separated the two germline ends. Germline CDR1 is DFQATT and CDR2 is SNEGSKA (reference sequence). The DNA for the CDR3 is TGCAGTGCTCCGCAGGACCCAGCCAAAAACATTCAGTACTTC. It specifies CSAPQDPAKNIQYF.

The gene calls are TRBV11-2 and TRBJ1-3, with D hard to call. CDR1 is SGHAT and CDR2 is FQNNGV in the germline V gene. This CDR3 spans 13 amino acids. V dropped 0 bases and J dropped 4 bases, with 4 bases sitting between them. The CDR3 here is CASSLEAGNTIYF. DNA for the CDR3: TGTGCCAGCAGCTTAGAGGCGGGAAACACCATATATTTT.

This clonotype was detected many times. The CDR3 region has the DNA TGTGCCAGCGCCTCCACGACAGGGGGCGAGGGCACTGAAGCTTTCTTT. Its protein product is CASASTTGGEGTEAFF. This chain links TRBV28 with TRBJ1-1; 10 positions agree with TRBD1. The CDR3 has 16 amino acids. CDR1 and CDR2 from the germline V gene are MDHEN and SYDVKM. V lost 8 bases, J lost 4 bases, and 13 bases stayed unmatched.

This chain joins TRBV14 and TRBJ2-1, with D unresolved. The CDR3 is 15 residues long. Between the trimmed V and J ends, which lost 2 bases and 4 bases, there was a span of 12 bases. Germline V gene data show CDR1 as SGHDN and CDR2 as FVKESK. This CDR3 is CASSQLQMPYNEQFF. CDR3 nucleotides: TGTGCCAGCAGCCAACTACAGATGCCATACAATGAGCAGTTCTTC.

Many counts were recorded for this clonotype. The chain links TRBV24-1 to TRBJ2-3; 11 bases are a match to TRBD1. This CDR3 region has 17 residues. The germline V gene encodes CDR1 KGHDR and CDR2 SFDVKD. Trimming cost V 4 bases and J 0 bases; bases outside gene matches: 5. The CDR3 region is CATSDLGTGGSTDTQYF. In DNA form, the CDR3 reads TGTGCCACCAGTGACCTCGGGACAGGGGGTAGCACAGATACGCAGTATTTT.

This clonotype has a count of ten or more. The CDR3 loop reads CASVFRGNTIYF. CDR3 bases: TGTGCCAGCGTATTCCGGGGAAACACCATATATTTT. The J gene is TRBJ1-3, the V gene TRBV7-2; D call uncertain. CDR1 and CDR2 from the germline V gene are SGHTA and FQGNSA. The CDR3 extends over 12 amino acids. V was cut by 8 bases and J by 4 bases, with 9 bases left in between.

In its sample, this clonotype was seen many times. The chain is built from TRBV2 and TRBJ2-7; D is ambiguous. CDR1 is SNHLY and CDR2 is FYNNEI in the germline V gene. CDR3 length equals 14 residues. Trimming removed 0 bases from V and 0 bases from J, with 6 bases in between. The DNA of the CDR3 is TGTGCCAGCAGTGAAGCGTCAGCCTCCTACGAGCAGTACTTC. Protein: CASSEASASYEQYF.

This clonotype showed up just a few times. J is TRBJ1-1 and V is TRBV19; D gene ambiguous. Germline V gives CDR1 LNHDA, CDR2 SQIVND (reference sequence). CDR3 size: 13 residues. The V end lost 2 bases, the J end lost 1 base, and 5 bases lay between the germline ends. CDR3 residues: CASSITENTEAFF. The CDR3 nucleotides read TGTGCCAGTAGTATAACAGAGAACACTGAAGCTTTCTTT.

The gene calls are TRBV24-1 and TRBJ2-1; D not certain. The CDR3 is 15 residues long. Looked up from germline, CDR1 is KGHDR and CDR2 is SFDVKD. V lost 0 bases to trimming and J lost 5 bases, with 10 bases between them. CDR3 nucleotides: TGTGCCACCAGTGATTTGTACCAGTCCCACAATGAGCAGTTCTTC. Residues: CATSDLYQSHNEQFF.

There are many counts of this clonotype. The chain employs TRBV7-9 and TRBJ2-1; 7 nucleotides agree with TRBD1. The germline V gene has CDR1 SEHNR and CDR2 FQNEAQ (reference sequence). There are 15 residues in the CDR3. J lost 5 bases, V lost 5 bases, and 9 bases had no gene match. CDR3 sequence: CASSPWTGDHNEQFF. The CDR3 DNA sequence: TGTGCCAGCAGCCCATGGACAGGCGATCACAATGAGCAGTTCTTC. Looking up the rest from reference TRBV7-9 and TRBJ2-1 gives the full variable domain: DTGVSQNPRHKITKRGQNVTFRCDPISEHNRLYWYRQTLGQGPEFLTYFQNEAQLEKSRLLSDRFSAERPKGSFSTLEIQRTEQGDSAMYLCASSPWTGDHNEQFFGPGTRLTVL.

Written as DNA, the CDR3 is TGTGCCAGCTCGGGACTAGCGGGGGGGAGGAACGAGCAGTACTTC. This sequence encodes CASSGLAGGRNEQYF. The rearrangement joins TRBV6-2 or TRBV6-3 to TRBJ2-7, with 16 bases lining up with TRBD2. This CDR3 has 15 residues. The germline CDR1 and CDR2 sequences are MNHEY and SVGEGT. The J segment lost 5 bases and the V segment lost 8 bases, leaving 6 bases of the junction unmatched.

The rearrangement links TRBV4-1 to TRBJ2-1, with D possibly matching TRBD2 (6 bases). The germline V gene encodes CDR1 MGHRA and CDR2 YSYEKL. This CDR3 has 17 residues. V dropped 0 bases and J dropped 4 bases, with 16 bases sitting between them. The CDR3 sequence is CASSQDLGGAGYNEQFF. For the CDR3, the DNA is TGCGCCAGCAGCCAAGATCTGGGTGGGGCGGGGTACAATGAGCAGTTCTTC.

This clonotype was detected a few times. The V and J genes are TRBV6-1 and TRBJ1-2; TRBD1 aligns across 9 bases. The CDR3 is 13 residues long. The germline gives CDR1 MNHNS, CDR2 SASEGT. V lost 6 bases and J lost 5; bases outside the gene matches: 4. The CDR3 DNA reads TGTGCCAGCAGAAACAGGGGGCCGTATGGCTACACCTTC. Translated: CASRNRGPYGYTF.

This clonotype has only a few counts. The chain has TRBV24-1 and TRBJ1-2; no clear D. The CDR3 is made up of 14 amino acids. The germline V and J ends were trimmed by 0 bases and 4 bases, with 8 bases remaining between them. Germline CDR1 and CDR2: KGHDR and SFDVKD. CDR3 DNA sequence: TGTGCCACCAGTGATTTGGAGTATCCCTATGGCTACACCTTC. It is translated as CATSDLEYPYGYTF.

This clonotype was detected ten times or more. The genes are TRBV11-1 and TRBJ2-3, with D possibly being TRBD2 (6 bases). Germline CDR1 SGHAT, CDR2 FQDESV (reference sequence). V was shortened by 5 bases and J by 6 bases, with 21 bases between the two germline ends. The CDR3 is made up of 16 amino acids. The DNA of the CDR3 is TGTGCCAGCAGCCCGAACCTGGGGGGACCCGCTGATACGCAGTATTTT. Translated, it gives CASSPNLGGPADTQYF. The full variable domain, with the rest looked up from reference TRBV11-1 and TRBJ2-3, is EAEVAQSPRYKITEKSQAVAFWCDPISGHATLYWYRQILGQGPELLVQFQDESVVDDSQLPKDRFSAERLKGVDSTLKIQPAELGDSAMYLCASSPNLGGPADTQYFGPGTRLTVL.

There are many counts of this clonotype. The chain couples TRBV7-8 to TRBJ2-1; 7 bases fit TRBD2. The length of the CDR3 is 17 residues. J gave up 5 bases and V 3 bases, and 13 bases lay outside the gene matches. The V gene's germline CDR1 is SGHVS and CDR2 FQNEAQ. The CDR3: CASSFQSRGLNNNEQFF. The CDR3 nucleotides read TGTGCCAGCAGCTTCCAAAGTAGGGGACTAAACAACAATGAGCAGTTCTTC.

This clonotype was observed a few times. The gene calls are TRBV12-3 or TRBV12-4 and TRBJ1-1; TRBD1 matches at 10 bases. The CDR3 is 15 amino acids. Losses at the gene ends were 4 bases for V and 6 bases for J; bases not matched to a gene: 8. The CDR3 reads CASSSAGTGVAEAFF. The DNA of the CDR3 is TGTGCCAGCAGTTCGGCCGGGACAGGGGTCGCTGAAGCTTTCTTT.

The V and J genes are TRBV12-3 or TRBV12-4 and TRBJ2-5, with 10 bases identical to TRBD2. The CDR3 length is 19 residues. J lost 1 base, V lost 2 bases, and 13 bases had no gene match. DNA for the CDR3: TGTGCCAGCAGTTTATTACTAGCGGGGATTGCGGATTTCCAAGAGACCCAGTACTTC. It encodes CASSLLLAGIADFQETQYF.